These T cell receptor beta chains were read from a single sample in a study of cytomegalovirus exposure and HLA in healthy donors. The data were produced by immunoSEQ multiplex PCR, yet TCRdb's version contains in-frame clones alone and is incomplete. The table lists roughly 150,000 clones, 60% to 80% of them singletons. Sequencing was done on a sample of PBMCs. The receptor source for this set is a woman between 40 and 50 years old in good health and CMV-seronegative. Each CDR3 is given with its conserved first and last residue. The order of the fields is clone size, V gene, J gene, CDR3 length, D gene, CDR3 protein, CDR3 DNA. D genes are given only for firm matches. Size values are once, few and many counts, or a class for expanded clones, and some rows have none.

.	TRBV19	TRBJ2-3	15	TRBD1	CASSTRTGGTDTQYF	TGTGCCAGTAGTACACGGACAGGGGGCACAGATACGCAGTATTTT
.	TRBV29-1	TRBJ1-5	12	.	CSVQGIGQPQHF	TGCAGCGTTCAGGGAATTGGTCAGCCCCAGCATTTT
.	TRBV9	TRBJ2-2	16	TRBD2	CASSVGGKWNTGELFF	TGTGCCAGCAGCGTGGGGGGGAAATGGAACACCGGGGAGCTGTTTTTT
.	TRBV7-2	TRBJ2-4	13	.	CASSRRGENIQYF	TGTGCCAGCAGCCGTCGGGGAGAAAACATTCAGTACTTC
once	TRBV28	TRBJ2-3	18	TRBD2	CASSLLPGGSISTDTQYF	TGTGCCAGCAGTTTATTGCCGGGAGGGTCAATTAGCACAGATACGCAGTATTTT
.	TRBV5-1	TRBJ2-3	16	TRBD2	CASSLIMGGSTDTQYF	TGCGCCAGCAGCTTGATCATGGGGGGGAGCACAGATACGCAGTATTTT
few	TRBV28	TRBJ1-2	15	.	CASSYPPGTNYGYTF	TGTGCCAGCAGTTACCCCCCAGGGACTAACTATGGCTACACCTTC
.	TRBV2	TRBJ2-1	13	.	CASSTGGDGEQFF	TGTGCCAGCAGTACCGGGGGAGATGGTGAGCAGTTCTTC
.	TRBV27	TRBJ2-3	14	.	CASSWSTSTDTQYF	TGTGCCAGCAGTTGGTCGACTAGCACAGATACGCAGTATTTT
few	TRBV2	TRBJ2-5	15	TRBD2	CASSGRGLPQETQYF	TGTGCCAGCAGTGGTAGGGGACTACCCCAAGAGACCCAGTACTTC
.	TRBV28	TRBJ1-4	14	.	CASSLSQGNEKLFF	TGTGCCAGCAGTTTATCCCAGGGAAATGAAAAACTGTTTTTT
.	TRBV28	TRBJ2-3	15	.	CASSRIRGSTDTQYF	TGTGCCAGCAGCCGAATAAGGGGTAGCACAGATACGCAGTATTTT
few	TRBV5-8	TRBJ2-1	14	.	CASSLSSGSNEQFF	TGTGCCAGCAGCTTGTCCAGCGGGTCAAATGAGCAGTTCTTC
.	TRBV5-1	TRBJ2-3	14	.	CASSWNRYTDTQYF	TGCGCCAGCAGCTGGAACAGGTACACAGATACGCAGTATTTT
.	TRBV5-1	TRBJ2-7	16	TRBD1	CASSLDGTALRDEQYF	TGCGCCAGCAGCTTGGACGGGACAGCCCTTCGTGACGAGCAGTACTTC
.	TRBV11-2	TRBJ2-5	14	.	CASSLHRDQETQYF	TGTGCCAGCAGCTTACACCGGGACCAAGAGACCCAGTACTTC
.	TRBV18	TRBJ1-1	15	TRBD1	CASSPTGGLGTEAFF	TGTGCCAGCTCACCCACAGGGGGTTTGGGCACTGAAGCTTTCTTT
few	TRBV30	TRBJ1-6	15	.	CAWTEERLDNSPLHF	TGTGCCTGGACCGAAGAGAGGCTAGATAATTCACCCCTCCACTTT
.	TRBV7-9	TRBJ1-1	19	.	CASSSHILKTGEGSTEAFF	TGTGCCAGCAGCTCCCATATCCTTAAGACAGGTGAGGGATCCACTGAAGCTTTCTTT
.	TRBV5-1	TRBJ2-7	14	TRBD1	CASSRDRFGNEQYF	TGCGCCAGCAGCCGGGACAGGTTTGGGAACGAGCAGTACTTC
.	TRBV4-2	TRBJ2-1	16	.	CASSKSWLTEMDEQFF	TGTGCCAGCAGCAAAAGCTGGCTGACTGAGATGGATGAGCAGTTCTTC
.	TRBV5-4	TRBJ2-6	14	.	CASSPTSGANGLTF	TGTGCCAGCAGCCCGACGTCTGGGGCCAACGGCCTGACTTTC
once	TRBV11-1	TRBJ2-1	14	.	CASSLFWRNNEQFF	TGTGCCAGCAGCTTATTCTGGCGGAACAATGAGCAGTTCTTC
.	TRBV25-1	TRBJ1-2	15	.	CASSDFDGLGYGYTF	TGTGCCAGCAGTGACTTCGACGGTCTAGGCTATGGCTACACCTTC
.	TRBV5-1	TRBJ2-3	18	TRBD2	CASSLEPSGGAVTDTQYF	TGCGCCAGCAGCTTGGAGCCTAGCGGGGGGGCCGTAACAGATACGCAGTATTTT
.	TRBV27	TRBJ1-5	13	.	CASSDSFNQPQHF	TGTGCCAGCTCGGACAGCTTTAATCAGCCCCAGCATTTT
.	TRBV10-2	TRBJ2-5	12	.	CASSERGETQYF	TGCGCCAGCAGTGAGCGGGGAGAGACCCAGTACTTC
.	TRBV21-1	TRBJ2-7	17	.	CASSKGTEGGGEDEQYF	TGTGCCAGCAGCAAAGGAACGGAAGGGGGCGGTGAGGACGAGCAGTACTTC
.	TRBV10-3	TRBJ2-5	16	.	CAISDGRQGRGETQYF	TGTGCCATCAGTGACGGGAGACAGGGGAGGGGAGAGACCCAGTACTTC